This T cell receptor (beta chain) was captured in a study of T cells in Graves' hyperthyroidism and ophthalmopathy. Findings and caveats of the study: Classification by a 13 V-J model distinguished ophthalmopathy from stable hyperthyroidism.

In this sample, this clonotype turned up a few times. The antigen is not known. The definition of stable Graves' hyperthyroidism was no ophthalmopathy progression within 18 months. The germline CDR1 and CDR2 sequences are MGHRA and YSYEKL. V gave up 3 bases and J gave up 5 bases, with 19 bases separating them. The CDR3 has 16 amino acids. The TCR beta CDR3 regions underwent amplification using RNA transcripts as the source. TCR CDR3 underwent first-round RT-PCR with the HTBI primer set. TCRdb used MiXCR to reprocess the multiplex PCR reads, holding one entry per CDR3 protein. The sample records approximately 430,000 distinct CDR3 sequences, around 14% being singletons.

The chain is built from TRBV4-1 and TRBJ2-5; D may match TRBD1 or TRBD2 (5 bases each). The receptor was derived from a woman younger than 35 with Graves' hyperthyroidism. Material for sequencing was blood. The CDR3 region is CASSHPGRERRETQYF. The CDR3 nucleotides read TGCGCCAGCAGCCATCCGGGACGTGAACGTCGGGAGACCCAGTACTTC.